This TCR beta chain was captured by sequencing in a study of regulatory T cells. In regard to this clone: The antigen is unknown.

Study results and caveats: In CD3G-deficient patients, conventional CD4+ T cells were enriched for hydrophobic CDR3 residues at positions 6 and 7. In patients, unique TRB V-J pairs were restricted and V/J usage skewed, especially in Tregs.

Amplification used 52 TRBV primers and 13 TRBJ primers. Sequenced by immunoSEQ multiplex PCR; TCRdb stores in-frame clones only, minus some. Of around 15,000 clones listed, 70% to 85% are singletons. The CDR3 length is 15 residues. V was trimmed by 3 bases and J by 4 bases, leaving 15 bases between them. Germline CDR1 is KGHSH and CDR2 is LQKENI. Patients, 2 to 39 years old, had expanded memory T-cell proportions. Sorting split CD4+ cells into CD25-high CD127-low Tregs and CD25-low CD127-high conventional T cells. The sample taken for sequencing was conventional CD4+ T cells sorted from blood. V usage is TRBV18 and J usage is TRBJ1-2; perhaps TRBD1 as D (6 bases). The source is a person younger than 45 with CD3G deficiency. CDR3 sequence (DNA): TGTGCCAGCTCACCCGCCCGAGGGGGGGGCTATGGCTACACCTTC. Translation gives CASSPARGGGYGYTF.